These 26 T cell receptor beta chains were all obtained from the same sample, sequenced in a study of blood T cell repertoires in COVID-19. The table came from immunoSEQ multiplex PCR; TCRdb's copy has only in-frame clones and leaves some out. The table includes roughly 180,000 clones, 82% detected once. The sample consisted of peripheral blood. The receptor set was obtained from a woman older than 75 with active or convalescent COVID-19.

This clone was picked up one time. The same CDR3 also results from other DNA sequences found in this sample. The chain has TRBV9 and TRBJ1-1; the D gene is possibly TRBD1 (6 bases). V lost 2 bases, J lost 0 bases, and 8 bases lay in between. CDR1 is SGDLS, CDR2 YYNGEE, per germline. This CDR3 has 14 residues. CDR3 amino acids: CASSVTGMNTEAFF. In nucleotides, the CDR3 is TGTGCCAGCAGCGTTACAGGGATGAACACTGAAGCTTTCTTT.

The chain couples TRBV6-5 to TRBJ1-2; 7 bases are a match to TRBD1. CDR3 length equals 14 residues. Germline V gene sequence: CDR1 MNHEY, CDR2 SVGAGI. Trimming cost V 0 bases and J 4 bases; bases outside gene matches: 2. Here the CDR3 reads CASSYSRQGYGYTF. The DNA for the CDR3 is TGTGCCAGCAGTTACTCTAGACAGGGCTATGGCTACACCTTC.

Notes on this clone: One end of the junction varies from germline; a read error may be responsible. The rearrangement uses TRBV7-7 and TRBJ1-1, with 7 bases matching TRBD1. Germline loops: CDR1 SSHAT, CDR2 FNYEAQ (reference sequence). This CDR3 is 17 amino acids long. The CDR3 loop reads CASSLTWDSHRGTEAFF. In nucleotides, the CDR3 is TGTGCTAGCAGCTTAACGTGGGACAGCCACCGAGGGACTGAAGCTTTCTTT. Supplemented by reference TRBV7-7 and TRBJ1-1, the full variable domain reads GAGVSQSPRYKVTKRGQDVTLRCDPISSHATLYWYQQALGQGPEFLTYFNYEAQPDKSGLPSDRFSAERPEGSISTLTIQRTEQRDSAMYRCASSLTWDSHRGTEAFFGQGTRLTVV.

This sequence joins TRBV5-1 and TRBJ1-2; D remains ambiguous. Trimming removed 3 bases from V and 2 bases from J, with 11 bases in between. CDR1 and CDR2 from the germline V gene are SGHRS and YFSETQ. This CDR3 region has 14 residues. CDR3 in amino acids: CASSSSGINYGYTF. CDR3 nucleotide sequence: TGCGCCAGCAGCTCCTCCGGGATCAACTATGGCTACACCTTC.

This chain connects TRBV4-1 to TRBJ2-3, with 12 bases matching TRBD2. In germline, CDR1 is MGHRA, CDR2 YSYEKL. V was clipped by 1 base and J by 4 bases; unmatched bases: 3. The CDR3 has 16 residues. This CDR3 reads CASSQGLAGVSDTQYF. In nucleotides, the CDR3 is TGCGCCAGCAGCCAAGGACTAGCGGGAGTTTCAGATACGCAGTATTTT.

This rearrangement joins TRBV19 to TRBJ1-2; 9 bases map to TRBD1. CDR3 length: 14 amino acids. CDR1 and CDR2 from the germline V gene are LNHDA and SQIVND (reference sequence). V was pared by 4 bases and J by 3 bases, with 3 bases of the junction left unmatched. Here the CDR3 reads CASSTRTGDYGYTF. CDR3 nucleotide sequence: TGTGCCAGTAGTACAAGGACAGGGGACTATGGCTACACCTTC.

CDR3 amino acids: CASSIRGAVDTQYF. CDR3 nucleotides: TGTGCCAGTAGTATACGGGGGGCGGTTGATACGCAGTATTTT. V is TRBV19 and J is TRBJ2-3, with D tentatively TRBD2 (7 bases). The length of the CDR3 is 14 residues. V was trimmed by 2 bases and J by 6 bases, leaving 12 bases between them. Germline assignment: CDR1 LNHDA and CDR2 SQIVND (reference sequence).

This clone was counted a single time. The rearrangement links TRBV18 to TRBJ1-1; D uncertain. This CDR3 spans 12 amino acids. The germline V gene has CDR1 KGHSH and CDR2 LQKENI. V lost 4 bases and J 7 bases, leaving 10 bases between the germline ends. CDR3 DNA: TGTGCCAGCTCACTAGAGCACGGTGAAGCTTTCTTT. Protein sequence: CASSLEHGEAFF.

This rearrangement joins TRBV24-1 to TRBJ2-1; perhaps TRBD2 as D (6 bases). The V end lost 1 base, the J end lost 6 bases, and 9 bases lay between the germline ends. CDR1 is KGHDR, CDR2 SFDVKD, per germline. CDR3 length equals 14 residues. In DNA form, the CDR3 reads TGTGCCACCAGTGATTTCGGCGGGATCAATGAGCAGTTCTTC. It codes for CATSDFGGINEQFF.

The chain joins TRBV3-1 (or the pseudogene TRBV3-2) to TRBJ1-4; TRBD1 might be the D (5 bases). Trimming cost V 1 base and J 7 bases, with 16 bases left between them. This CDR3 region has 16 residues. Germline lookup yields CDR1 LGHDT and CDR2 YNNKEL (reference sequence). The CDR3 DNA reads as TGTGCCAGCAGCCAAGTAGGGGTCCGGGGGGGTGAAAAACTGTTTTTT. Its translation: CASSQVGVRGGEKLFF.

This clone was counted a few times. This chain connects TRBV5-1 to TRBJ1-1; 7 nucleotides agree with TRBD1. Unmatched junction bases numbered 3, after V lost 4 bases and J lost 0 bases. The CDR3 covers 14 residues. The germline CDR1 and CDR2 sequences are SGHRS and YFSETQ. The CDR3 spells CASSGGQMNTEAFF. DNA of the CDR3: TGCGCCAGCAGCGGGGGACAGATGAACACTGAAGCTTTCTTT.

The chain couples TRBV6-5 to TRBJ1-1, with D unclear. CDR1 is MNHEY and CDR2 is SVGAGI in the germline V gene. CDR3 length: 14 residues. The V gene lost 8 bases and the J gene lost 4 bases, with 17 bases spanning the gap. The CDR3 is CASRDPGMGTEAFF. DNA for the CDR3: TGTGCCAGCCGAGACCCCGGGATGGGCACTGAAGCTTTCTTT.

V is TRBV27 and J is TRBJ1-1, with 11 bases fitting TRBD1. The V segment lost 4 bases and the J segment 6 bases; nucleotides outside the gene matches: 16. Germline CDR1 MNHEY, CDR2 SMNVEV (reference sequence). The CDR3 extends over 18 amino acids. CDR3 amino acids: CASSSPTLDRGPMAEAFF. DNA of the CDR3: TGTGCCAGCAGTTCCCCAACCCTGGACAGGGGGCCGATGGCTGAAGCTTTCTTT.

The J gene is TRBJ2-1, the V gene TRBV5-1; D call uncertain. Trimming took 2 bases from V and 0 from J, leaving 9 bases between them. CDR1 is SGHRS and CDR2 is YFSETQ in the germline V gene. The CDR3 runs to 15 residues. CDR3 nucleotide sequence: TGCGCCAGCAGCTTTCCACTTGACTCCTACAATGAGCAGTTCTTC. It encodes CASSFPLDSYNEQFF.

The chain carries TRBV7-2 and TRBJ1-3; D is perhaps TRBD1 (5 bases). The CDR3 is 13 residues long. Germline assignment: CDR1 SGHTA and CDR2 FQGNSA. The germline V and J ends were trimmed by 1 base and 8 bases, with 9 bases remaining between them. CDR3 region: CASSLGQGYTIYF. The CDR3 DNA sequence: TGTGCCAGCAGCTTAGGGCAGGGTTACACCATATATTTT.

This chain connects TRBV24-1 to TRBJ2-1; tentative D call: TRBD1 (6 bases). Looked up from germline, CDR1 is KGHDR and CDR2 is SFDVKD. The CDR3 loop spans 14 amino acids. The V end was cut by 6 bases, the J end by 6 bases, with 14 bases between. The DNA of the CDR3 is TGTGCCACCAGTCCGGGACAAAACCTCAATGAGCAGTTCTTC. Protein sequence: CATSPGQNLNEQFF.

The chain links TRBV5-1 to TRBJ2-6; 7 nucleotides agree with TRBD1. The CDR3 consists of 15 residues. V lost 2 bases to trimming and J lost 2 bases; unmatched junction nucleotides: 1. Germline assignment: CDR1 SGHRS and CDR2 YFSETQ. The CDR3: CASSLGQAGANVLTF. The CDR3 coding sequence is TGCGCCAGCAGCTTAGGACAGGCTGGGGCCAACGTCCTGACTTTC.

The rearrangement uses TRBV9 and TRBJ2-1, with 8 bases aligning to TRBD1. Germline V gene data show CDR1 as SGDLS and CDR2 as YYNGEE. The V segment lost 4 bases and the J segment 2 bases; nucleotides outside the gene matches: 5. This CDR3 has 15 residues. This chain's CDR3 is CASSSSGGPYNEQFF. CDR3 DNA: TGTGCCAGCAGCTCCTCAGGGGGCCCCTACAATGAGCAGTTCTTC.

The CDR3 DNA reads as TGCGCCAGCAGTACAGAGTCCTACGAGCAGTACTTC. Translation gives CASSTESYEQYF. V usage is TRBV5-1 and J usage is TRBJ2-7; D is undetermined. This CDR3 has 12 residues. From germline, CDR1 is SGHRS and CDR2 YFSETQ. V was cut by 5 bases and J by 1 base, with 7 bases left in between.

The J gene is TRBJ2-7, the V gene TRBV9; 8 bases match TRBD2. V lost 0 bases, J lost 3 bases, and 14 bases stayed unmatched. Germline V lookup: CDR1 SGDLS, CDR2 YYNGEE. The CDR3 extends over 18 amino acids. The DNA of the CDR3 is TGTGCCAGCAGCGTAGGGGCCGGGACTAGTGCCCGTGGCTACGAGCAGTACTTC. Its translation: CASSVGAGTSARGYEQYF.

This sequence joins TRBV6-5 and TRBJ1-4, with TRBD1 matching over 11 bases. The CDR3 sequence is 13 residues long. CDR1 MNHEY and CDR2 SVGAGI come from the germline V gene. The V and J ends lost 8 bases and 7 bases, in that order; junction bases with no gene match: 3. The chain's CDR3 is CASVGTGGEKLFF. CDR3 DNA sequence: TGTGCCAGCGTCGGGACAGGGGGTGAAAAACTGTTTTTT.

The rearrangement joins TRBV28 to TRBJ1-1; perhaps TRBD1 as D (6 bases). Germline assignment: CDR1 MDHEN and CDR2 SYDVKM. The CDR3 has 15 amino acids. V was clipped by 6 bases and J by 0 bases, with 14 bases between them. Written as DNA, the CDR3 is TGTGCCAGCAGGGCGGGGGCTGGGGTGAACACTGAAGCTTTCTTT. Translated, it gives CASRAGAGVNTEAFF. Variable domain in full (rest from reference TRBV28 and TRBJ1-1): DVKVTQSSRYLVKRTGEKVFLECVQDMDHENMFWYRQDPGLGLRLIYFSYDVKMKEKGDIPEGYSVSREKKERFSLILESASTNQTSMYLCASRAGAGVNTEAFFGQGTRLTVV.

The chain uses TRBV9 and TRBJ1-6; 7 positions match TRBD1. The J segment lost 7 bases and the V segment lost 3 bases, leaving 7 bases of the junction unmatched. The CDR3 runs to 15 residues. Germline-derived CDR1 and CDR2 are SGDLS and YYNGEE. Here the CDR3 DNA reads TGTGCCAGCAGCGCGGGGACAGTTAGAAATTCACCCCTCCACTTT. Translated: CASSAGTVRNSPLHF.

This chain links TRBV25-1 with TRBJ1-2, with D hard to call. V was pared by 2 bases and J by 7 bases, with 14 bases between. Germline assignment: CDR1 MGHDK and CDR2 SYGVNS. The CDR3 sequence is 14 residues long. DNA for the CDR3: TGTGCCAGCAGTGAAATAGGAGGAGAGGGTGGCTACACCTTC. Encoded protein: CASSEIGGEGGYTF.

The V call is TRBV28, the J call TRBJ1-3; D may be TRBD1 (6 bases). The V gene's germline CDR1 is MDHEN and CDR2 SYDVKM. The CDR3 is made up of 16 amino acids. The V end lost 5 bases, the J end lost 1 base, and 15 bases lay between the germline ends. The CDR3 region is CASSLSGALSGNTIYF. DNA of the CDR3: TGTGCCAGCAGTCTATCAGGGGCCCTTTCTGGAAACACCATATATTTT.

This clone was counted only a few times. The rearrangement joins TRBV7-6 to TRBJ2-3, with 8 bases lining up with TRBD2. The CDR3 length is 15 residues. V trimming: 5 bases; J trimming: 9 bases; junction bases outside the gene matches: 13. Germline CDR1 and CDR2: SGHVS and FNYEAQ. The CDR3 protein is CASSPVRGREATQYF. DNA for the CDR3: TGTGCCAGCAGCCCCGTCCGAGGGCGGGAGGCAACGCAGTATTTT.